Each of the 17 T cell receptor beta chains below was sequenced from the same sample in a study of shared clonotypes between healthy human individuals. Clones were read by immunoSEQ multiplex PCR, and TCRdb kept only the in-frame ones, dropping some. The profile shows some 2,100,000 clones, nearly 97% of them singletons. Sequencing was done on a sample of naive CD4+ T cells sorted from blood. The subset denotes: CD45RA+ positively selected. Receptor source: a man aged 18-30 years in good health.

This rearrangement joins TRBV4-2 to TRBJ1-4; D unresolved. Germline values: CDR1 LGHNA, CDR2 YNFKEQ. V was clipped by 1 base and J by 6 bases, with 12 bases between them. The length of the CDR3 is 15 residues. CDR3 sequence (DNA): TGTGCCAGCAGCCAAGGTTTGAACGCCCATGAAAAACTGTTTTTT. Translating gives CASSQGLNAHEKLFF.

V gene TRBV18 combines with J gene TRBJ2-7; D uncertain. Per the germline V gene, CDR1 is KGHSH and CDR2 is LQKENI. Trimming took 4 bases from V and 3 from J, leaving 7 bases between them. This CDR3 is built from 12 residues. DNA of the CDR3: TGTGCCAGCTCACAAGGTGGCTACGAGCAGTACTTC. Amino acids: CASSQGGYEQYF.

V and J are TRBV5-5 and TRBJ2-7, with 8 positions matching TRBD1. Germline V gene sequence: CDR1 SGHKS, CDR2 YYEKEE (reference sequence). The CDR3 contains 14 residues. The J segment lost 3 bases and the V segment lost 3 bases, leaving 5 bases of the junction unmatched. The DNA of the CDR3 is TGTGCCAGCAGCTCAACAACAGGGGGCTACGAGCAGTACTTC. It specifies CASSSTTGGYEQYF.

The chain links TRBV6-6 to TRBJ2-2, with TRBD2 as a possible D gene (6 bases). The length of the CDR3 is 14 residues. CDR1 is MNHNY and CDR2 is SVGAGI in the germline V gene (reference sequence). The germline V and J ends were trimmed by 6 bases and 1 base, with 9 bases remaining between them. CDR3 bases: TGTGCCAGCAGCTCGACTAGGAACACCGGGGAGCTGTTTTTT. This sequence encodes CASSSTRNTGELFF.

The J gene is TRBJ1-2, the V gene TRBV6-1; no clear D gene. The CDR3 is 14 residues long. CDR1 MNHNS and CDR2 SASEGT come from the germline V gene. Trimming took off 7 bases at V and 1 base at J, with 13 bases between the two ends. As DNA, the CDR3 is TGTGCCAGCACTCCCAACGTTCATAACTATGGCTACACCTTC. It codes for CASTPNVHNYGYTF.

The V call is TRBV29-1, the J call TRBJ2-7; no firm D call. V dropped 6 bases and J dropped 7 bases, with 19 bases sitting between them. This CDR3 has 13 amino acids. The germline CDR1 and CDR2 sequences are SQVTM and ANQGSEA. The CDR3 coding sequence is TGCAGCGTCAAATCCCTGCTTGGGTGGGAGCAGTACTTC. The encoded protein is CSVKSLLGWEQYF.

The rearrangement joins TRBV7-9 to TRBJ1-1; D unclear. Germline V gene lookup returns CDR1 SEHNR and CDR2 FQNEAQ (reference sequence). This CDR3 has 15 amino acids. V was shortened by 2 bases and J by 5 bases, with 15 bases between the two germline ends. The CDR3 region is CASSLYLGSKTEAFF. In nucleotides, the CDR3 is TGTGCCAGCAGCTTATATCTGGGTAGTAAAACTGAAGCTTTCTTT.

Worth noting for this clone: The same CDR3 also results from other DNA sequences found in this sample. The chain links TRBV6-1 to TRBJ1-6; no reliable D call. Trimming pared 0 bases from V and 6 bases from J, leaving 6 bases between. This CDR3 spans 14 amino acids. The germline V gene encodes CDR1 MNHNS and CDR2 SASEGT. The CDR3, as DNA: TGTGCCAGCAGTGAAGCGTGGGGTAATTCACCCCTCCACTTT. It specifies CASSEAWGNSPLHF.

The chain uses TRBV4-1 and TRBJ1-1; TRBD1 is a possible D gene (5 bases). V lost 4 bases to trimming and J lost 1 base, with 10 bases between them. Germline CDR1 reads MGHRA; CDR2 reads YSYEKL. CDR3 length: 14 amino acids. The CDR3 DNA follows: TGCGCCAGCAGCCCCGGGACGAAGAACACTGAAGCTTTCTTT. Its translation is CASSPGTKNTEAFF.

The chain recombines TRBV10-2 with TRBJ2-3; a weak D match, TRBD1 (5 bases). V lost 5 bases and J 5 bases, leaving 11 bases between the germline ends. CDR1 and CDR2 (germline): WSHSY, SAAADI. CDR3 length: 13 amino acids. In DNA form, the CDR3 reads TGCGCCAGCAGTAGCCAGGGTAAAGATACGCAGTATTTT. It codes for CASSSQGKDTQYF.

V gene TRBV6-1 combines with J gene TRBJ2-1; D gene ambiguous. V lost 5 bases and J lost 7, with 0 bases in between. CDR1 is MNHNS and CDR2 is SASEGT in the germline V gene. CDR3 length equals 9 residues. In DNA, the CDR3 is TGTGCCAGCAGTAATGAGCAGTTCTTC. Translating it yields CASSNEQFF.

The chain recombines TRBV5-1 with TRBJ2-5; the match to TRBD2 covers 12 bases. This CDR3 has 15 amino acids. Germline V gene data show CDR1 as SGHRS and CDR2 as YFSETQ. With 4 bases clipped from V and 3 bases from J, the junction kept 4 bases outside the gene matches. The CDR3, as DNA: TGCGCCAGCAGCCTGACTAGCGGGGGCAAAGAGACCCAGTACTTC. This sequence encodes CASSLTSGGKETQYF.

The gene calls are TRBV6-5 and TRBJ1-5; 7 nucleotides match TRBD1. Germline V gives CDR1 MNHEY, CDR2 SVGAGI. V was clipped by 6 bases and J by 4 bases; unmatched bases: 6. This CDR3 has 14 amino acids. In nucleotides, the CDR3 is TGTGCCAGCAGCCCTCACAGGGGTAATCAGCCCCAGCATTTT. Encoded protein: CASSPHRGNQPQHF.

This clone was picked up a small number of times. The DNA for the CDR3 is TGTGCCAGCCTCCCGGGCGAGAATCAGCCCCAGCATTTT. Translation: CASLPGENQPQHF. The chain recombines TRBV2 with TRBJ1-5; unclear D gene. Between the trimmed V and J ends, which lost 8 bases and 4 bases, there was a span of 12 bases. Germline-derived CDR1 and CDR2 are SNHLY and FYNNEI. This CDR3 has 13 amino acids.

V gene TRBV6-5 combines with J gene TRBJ2-3, with 7 bases aligning to TRBD1. Germline V gene sequence: CDR1 MNHEY, CDR2 SVGAGI. The CDR3 totals 15 residues. The junction had 8 bases not matched to a gene; V was cut back by 6 bases and J by 2 bases. The CDR3 region has the DNA TGTGCCAGCAGGAAGTCAGGGGGACCCACAGATACGCAGTATTTT. Translation: CASRKSGGPTDTQYF.

This chain connects TRBV4-1 to TRBJ2-7; 10 bases match TRBD2. Trimming removed 4 bases from V and 3 bases from J; junction bases left unmatched: 6. Germline CDR1 and CDR2: MGHRA and YSYEKL. This CDR3 has 15 amino acids. The CDR3 region has the DNA TGCGCCAGCAGCCTAGAGCGGGGGGGCGTCTACGAGCAGTACTTC. Its protein product is CASSLERGGVYEQYF.

The rearrangement joins TRBV30 to TRBJ2-5, with 8 bases lining up with TRBD1. The CDR3 totals 14 residues. J gave up 6 bases and V 3 bases, and 9 bases lay outside the gene matches. Germline V lookup: CDR1 GTSNPN, CDR2 SVGIG (reference sequence). CDR3 DNA: TGTGCCTGGAGCTACAGGACAGGGTGGAAGACCCAGTACTTC. Amino acids: CAWSYRTGWKTQYF.